The clone carrying this T cell receptor (beta chain) turned up a few times. Newly diagnosed patients aged 18 to 65 had hyperthyroidism of under 2 months' duration. Exclusion of a patient resulted from uncontrolled infection, other autoimmune disease, pregnancy or lactation. Based on clinical symptoms, serum thyroxine and TRAb, thyroid ultrasound and orbital computed tomography, diagnoses were reached. PBMCs came from 10 ml fresh peripheral blood. The entry originates in a study of T cells in Graves' hyperthyroidism and ophthalmopathy. The investigators amplified TCR beta CDR3 regions from RNA transcripts. RT-PCR in the first round (using the HTBI primer set) targeted the TCR CDR3. TCRdb recomputed calls from the multiplex PCR reads with MiXCR, one row per CDR3 protein. This table has 450,000 to 600,000 distinct CDR3 sequences, 12% to 15% appearing once. V was pared by 6 bases and J by 6 bases, with 7 bases of the junction left unmatched. Germline V gives CDR1 SGHRS, CDR2 YFSETQ. The CDR3 contains 15 residues.

This chain connects TRBV5-1 to TRBJ2-7; the match to TRBD2 covers 15 bases. The source material was blood. The receptor's source is a woman aged 40 to 49 with Graves' hyperthyroidism. The CDR3 loop reads CASTQPGLAGGEQYF. The CDR3 DNA sequence: TGCGCCAGCACCCAACCGGGACTAGCGGGAGGCGAGCAGTACTTC.